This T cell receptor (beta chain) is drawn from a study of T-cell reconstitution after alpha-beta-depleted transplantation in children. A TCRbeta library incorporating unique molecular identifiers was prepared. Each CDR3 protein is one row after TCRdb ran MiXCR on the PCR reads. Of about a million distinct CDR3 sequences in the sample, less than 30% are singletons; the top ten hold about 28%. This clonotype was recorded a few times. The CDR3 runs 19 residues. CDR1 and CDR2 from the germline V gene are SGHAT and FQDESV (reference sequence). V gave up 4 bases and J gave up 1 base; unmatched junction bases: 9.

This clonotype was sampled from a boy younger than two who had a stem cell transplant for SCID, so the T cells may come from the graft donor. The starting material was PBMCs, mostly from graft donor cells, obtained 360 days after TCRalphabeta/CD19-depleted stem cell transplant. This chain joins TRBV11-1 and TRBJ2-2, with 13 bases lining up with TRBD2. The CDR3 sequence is CASSSKPGLAGLNTGELFF. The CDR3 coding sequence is TGTGCCAGCAGCTCGAAACCGGGACTAGCGGGGTTGAACACCGGGGAGCTGTTTTTT.